This TCR beta chain was retrieved from a study of T cells after yellow fever vaccination. V lost 0 bases to trimming and J lost 7 bases, with 21 bases between them. CDR3 length: 17 residues. Production of TCR cDNA was by 5'RACE template switching, which also added a universal primer site and UMIs. TCRdb ran MiXCR on the 5' RACE reads and lists one entry per CDR3 protein. The repertoire has 250,000 or so distinct CDR3 sequences, approximately 3.5% of them found once; the top ten carry 15% to 20%. There are many counts of this clonotype. This material consisted of PBMCs, taken 15 days after the yellow fever booster vaccination. The V gene is TRBV12-3 or TRBV12-4, the J gene TRBJ2-5, with D maybe TRBD1 (5 bases). The sequence came from a man in his late teens or twenties who received the YFV17D yellow fever vaccine. The CDR3 region is CASSLASSDTYFGTQYF. In DNA form, the CDR3 reads TGTGCCAGCAGTTTAGCATCATCGGACACTTATTTCGGGACCCAGTACTTC.